This T cell receptor (beta chain) comes out of a study of cytomegalovirus exposure and HLA in healthy donors. Overall study context: The approximately 120 validation repertoires were reported in a later analysis to have been generated on the same platform as the roughly 670 first-cohort repertoires. Findings of the study overall: Cytomegalovirus association was assigned to some 160 TCR beta chains. Three CMV-associated chains proved CMV antigen-specific in vitro.

Per the germline V gene, CDR1 is MGHRA and CDR2 is YSYEKL. The J segment lost 12 bases and the V segment lost 0 bases, leaving 11 bases of the junction unmatched. CDR3 size: 16 residues. With respect to this clone: No antigen is known for it.

Sequenced by immunoSEQ multiplex PCR; TCRdb stores in-frame clones only, minus some. This repertoire shows about 130,000 clones, around 89% found once; its top ten account for under 8%. V gene TRBV4-1 combines with J gene TRBJ2-1; 10 positions match TRBD2. The sequencing sample was made of PBMCs. The TCR originated in a woman in her twenties or thirties in good health and CMV-seropositive. The CDR3 sequence: CASSQDWTSGPVGQFF. The CDR3 DNA reads as TGCGCCAGCAGCCAAGATTGGACTAGCGGTCCTGTTGGGCAGTTCTTC.